These T cell receptor beta chains were read from a single sample in a study of T cells after yellow fever vaccination. One entry per CDR3 protein, called by TCRdb with MiXCR from the 5' RACE reads. This table holds 30,000 to 35,000 distinct CDR3 sequences, around 6.7% found once. The sample in question was PBMCs, either bulk or a sorted T-cell subset (CD4+, CD8+, memory, or dextramer-sorted; not recorded which), obtained on the day of the first yellow fever vaccination. These TCRs come from a man in his late teens or twenties who received the YFV17D yellow fever vaccine. Each CDR3 is given with its conserved first and last residue. The D gene is left open where the match is weak. Rows give clone size only sometimes, using once, few, many, or a class for an expanded clone.

j_call	d_call	v_call	clone_size	cdr3_aa	cdr3_nt
TRBJ1-5	-	TRBV7-2	-	CASSLTRGQPQHF	TGTGCCAGCAGCTTAACAAGGGGGCAGCCCCAGCATTTT
TRBJ2-1	TRBD2	TRBV7-3	-	CASSLLAGGGNEQFF	TGTGCCAGCAGCCTCCTAGCGGGGGGGGGCAATGAGCAGTTCTTC
TRBJ1-2	TRBD1	TRBV29-1	few	CSLWDRGGYTF	TGCAGCCTCTGGGACAGAGGAGGCTACACCTTC
TRBJ2-1	-	TRBV7-3	few	CASSNTPGRYYNEQFF	TGTGCCAGCAGCAATACTCCGGGGAGATACTACAATGAGCAGTTCTTC
TRBJ2-5	TRBD1	TRBV14	many	CASSQDRGTVLETQYF	TGTGCCAGCAGCCAAGATAGGGGGACAGTATTGGAGACCCAGTACTTC
TRBJ1-1	-	TRBV7-9	many	CASSLTHQGLTEAFF	TGTGCCAGCAGCTTAACCCATCAGGGGCTCACTGAAGCTTTCTTT
TRBJ1-5	-	TRBV6-5	many	CASSYGESNQPQHF	TGTGCCAGCAGTTACGGGGAAAGCAATCAGCCCCAGCATTTT
TRBJ2-3	-	TRBV19	few	CASGVSSAGTDTQYF	TGTGCCAGTGGAGTAAGTTCGGCGGGCACAGATACGCAGTATTTT
TRBJ2-5	-	TRBV13	many	CASSISRGRWETQYF	TGTGCCAGCAGCATCTCCCGAGGCAGGTGGGAGACCCAGTACTTC
TRBJ1-1	-	TRBV11-2	many	CASSFTGTVNTEAFF	TGTGCCAGCAGCTTCACCGGGACGGTGAACACTGAAGCTTTCTTT
TRBJ2-1	TRBD1	TRBV4-1	many	CASSPGQGGQFF	TGCGCCAGCAGCCCGGGACAGGGAGGGCAGTTCTTC
TRBJ2-2	-	TRBV5-1	-	CASSLKGGTNTGELFF	TGCGCCAGCAGCTTGAAAGGGGGGACAAACACCGGGGAGCTGTTTTTT
TRBJ2-5	TRBD2	TRBV30	many	CAWSSAIGLAGYETQYF	TGTGCCTGGAGTTCAGCCATCGGACTAGCGGGGTACGAGACCCAGTACTTC
TRBJ2-3	-	TRBV7-3	few	CASSFGWGDTQYF	TGTGCCAGCAGTTTCGGCTGGGGAGATACGCAGTATTTT
TRBJ2-5	TRBD2	TRBV5-1	medium-sized	CASRTGLAGQTQYF	TGCGCCAGCAGGACCGGACTAGCGGGCCAGACCCAGTACTTC
TRBJ1-3	-	TRBV7-2	many	CASKLDRSSGNTIYF	TGTGCCAGCAAACTAGACCGGAGCTCTGGAAACACCATATATTTT
TRBJ1-2	-	TRBV7-2	many	CASSPDKNYGYTF	TGTGCCAGCAGCCCGGACAAGAACTATGGCTACACCTTC
TRBJ2-3	-	TRBV7-9	few	CASSSRLPVTDTQYF	TGTGCCAGCAGCTCCCGACTGCCAGTCACAGATACGCAGTATTTT
TRBJ1-1	TRBD1	TRBV30	-	CAWKRQGANGEAFF	TGTGCCTGGAAACGACAGGGGGCCAACGGTGAAGCTTTCTTT
TRBJ2-4	-	TRBV5-5	many	CASSFIGGLAKNIQYF	TGTGCCAGCAGCTTTATAGGGGGGTTAGCCAAAAACATTCAGTACTTC
TRBJ2-3	-	TRBV7-2	many	CASSSLLDTQYF	TGTGCCAGCAGCTCCCTATTGGATACGCAGTATTTT
TRBJ1-1	TRBD1	TRBV6-5	many	CASGVQGAAFF	TGTGCCAGCGGAGTGCAGGGGGCTGCTTTCTTT
TRBJ1-1	-	TRBV13	large	CASSLGLMRRVDFF	TGTGCCAGCAGCTTAGGCCTAATGAGGAGGGTCGATTTCTTT